The 3 T cell receptor beta chains below all came from one sample that was sequenced in a study of T cell responses to AZD1222 COVID-19 vaccine. The protocol was immunoSEQ multiplex PCR, while the TCRdb copy is restricted to in-frame clones and leaves out a portion. The repertoire holds more than 75,000 clones, with around 88% as singletons. Source: peripheral blood, taken on day 0 of AZD1222 vaccination. Receptor source: an adult in good health.

V and J are TRBV5-1 and TRBJ2-7; no firm D call. V lost 0 bases and J lost 2, with 12 bases in between. CDR1 is SGHRS, CDR2 YFSETQ, per germline. The CDR3 is 15 residues long. This chain's CDR3 is CASSLARTVPYEQYF. The CDR3 nucleotides are TGCGCCAGCAGCTTGGCCAGGACGGTACCCTACGAGCAGTACTTC.

V gene TRBV2 combines with J gene TRBJ1-1, with D unclear. V lost 6 bases and J 5 bases, leaving 10 bases between the germline ends. The CDR3 consists of 12 residues. CDR1 and CDR2 from the germline V gene are SNHLY and FYNNEI. CDR3 amino acids: CASSPPGTEAFF. In nucleotides, the CDR3 is TGTGCCAGCAGCCCCCCCGGTACTGAAGCTTTCTTT.

The V gene is TRBV28, the J gene TRBJ2-7; D is possibly TRBD1 (6 bases). The V end lost 6 bases, the J end lost 2 bases, and 17 bases lay between the germline ends. In germline, CDR1 is MDHEN, CDR2 SYDVKM. The CDR3 totals 15 residues. In DNA form, the CDR3 reads TGTGCCAGCAGAAACAACCGGGACATGACCTACGAGCAGTACTTC. Translation: CASRNNRDMTYEQYF.